The rows below give T cell receptor beta chains drawn from one sample of a study of blood T cell repertoires in COVID-19. Only in-frame clones appear in the TCRdb table, and some are missing; sequencing was by immunoSEQ multiplex PCR. The sample has hundreds of thousands of clones, 70% to 90% seen once. The specimen was peripheral blood. These receptors originate from a woman aged 50 to 65 with active or convalescent COVID-19. Both conserved end residues are part of each CDR3. Fields, in order: D gene, J gene, clone size, V gene, CDR3 DNA, CDR3 protein. A D gene is named only where the DNA matches it firmly. Size values are once, few and many counts, or a class for expanded clones, and some rows have none.

- TRBJ2-7 few TRBV29-1 TGCAGCGTTGCGGGAGAGGGTGGAGGCAGGACCTACGAGCAGTACTTC CSVAGEGGGRTYEQYF
- TRBJ1-5 - TRBV12-5 TGTGCTAGTGGTTTGGGACGGGTTAATCAGCCCCAGCATTTT CASGLGRVNQPQHF
TRBD2 TRBJ2-2 - TRBV7-2 TGTGCCAGCAGCTTAACTAGCGGGAGGACCGGGGAGCTGTTTTTT CASSLTSGRTGELFF
TRBD1 TRBJ1-5 - TRBV4-1 TGCGCCAGCAGCCTGGGACAGGGGGTACATCAGCCCCAGCATTTT CASSLGQGVHQPQHF
TRBD1 TRBJ2-7 - TRBV27 TGTGCCAGCAGTTTTCGACAGGGGAACGCCTACGAGCAGTACTTC CASSFRQGNAYEQYF
- TRBJ1-6 few TRBV5-4 TGTGCCAGCAGCTCGGGTATTCAGGGCGACAATTCACCCCTCCACTTT CASSSGIQGDNSPLHF
TRBD2 TRBJ2-5 - TRBV2 TGTGCCAGCAGGGGGGAGGGGGAGACCCAGTACTTC CASRGEGETQYF
- TRBJ2-3 - TRBV9 TGTGCCAGTGGGGGCGGAGTTAGCACAGATACGCAGTATTTT CASGGGVSTDTQYF
TRBD1 TRBJ1-5 once TRBV19 TGTGCCAGTAGTATCGACAGGGCAAGCGACAATCAGCCCCAGCATTTT CASSIDRASDNQPQHF
- TRBJ1-5 - TRBV28 TGTGCCAGCAGTCTGGGGGGGCAGAGCAATCAGCCCCAGCATTTT CASSLGGQSNQPQHF
- TRBJ2-2 - TRBV12-3/TRBV12-4 TGTGCCAGCAGTCCAACGAACACCGGGGAGCTGTTTTTT CASSPTNTGELFF
- TRBJ1-5 - TRBV28 TGTGCCAGCAATGGGGGGGGTTATAGCAATCAGCCCCAGCATTTT CASNGGGYSNQPQHF
- TRBJ2-7 many TRBV6-5 TGTGCCAGCAGTTACTCGAGAGGGATCTCCTACGAGCAGTACTTC CASSYSRGISYEQYF
TRBD2 TRBJ2-2 - TRBV6-2/TRBV6-3 TGTGCCAGCAGTTACCAGGGACTAGCGGGTGCGAACACCGGGGAGCTGTTTTTT CASSYQGLAGANTGELFF
TRBD1 TRBJ2-2 - TRBV7-2 TGTGCCAGCAGCTCCAGGGGGCGCACCGGGGAGCTGTTTTTT CASSSRGRTGELFF
TRBD1 TRBJ1-2 - TRBV5-1 TGCGCCAGCAGCTCCGGACAGGGTGTGGGGGGCTACACCTTC CASSSGQGVGGYTF
- TRBJ2-2 - TRBV4-2 TGTGCCAGCAGCCACAAGGGGGGGCTAGCGGCTCTGAACACCGGGGAGCTGTTTTTT CASSHKGGLAALNTGELFF
TRBD1 TRBJ1-4 few TRBV6-1 TGTGCCAGCAGTGACACGCCGGGACAGGGAGATGAAAAACTGTTTTTT CASSDTPGQGDEKLFF
TRBD1 TRBJ1-2 - TRBV25-1 TGTGCCAGCAGCAGGGGGCAAAACTATGGCTACACCTTC CASSRGQNYGYTF
TRBD1 TRBJ2-7 - TRBV27 TGTGCCAGCAGTTACCGGGACAGGGATAACGAGCAGTACTTC CASSYRDRDNEQYF
- TRBJ2-5 - TRBV21-1 TGTGCCAGCAGCAAATTTGCAGCGGGACCGGAGACCCAGTACTTC CASSKFAAGPETQYF
TRBD2 TRBJ2-1 - TRBV20-1 TGCAGTGCTAGTCTAGGGACTAACATCAATGAGCAGTTCTTC CSASLGTNINEQFF
TRBD1 TRBJ1-3 - TRBV10-1 TGCGCCAGCAGTGTACCGGGACAGGGGGCATCAGGAAACACCATATATTTT CASSVPGQGASGNTIYF
TRBD1 TRBJ2-7 - TRBV5-6 TGTGCCAGCTCCGGGACAGATCCTACGGAGCAGTACTTC CASSGTDPTEQYF
TRBD1 TRBJ2-7 - TRBV6-5 TGTGCCAGGTCCCAAGGACAGGGCTACGAGCAGTACTTC CARSQGQGYEQYF
- TRBJ2-3 once TRBV5-1 TGCGCCAGCAGCCCCGGGACACTTAGAGATACGCAGTATTTT CASSPGTLRDTQYF
TRBD1 TRBJ1-5 - TRBV15 TGTGCCACCAGCAGAGATCTAGCAGGGGGCGGCAATCAGCCCCAGCATTTT CATSRDLAGGGNQPQHF
- TRBJ2-2 - TRBV5-1 TGCGCCAGCAGTAGTTCAGGGCTGAACACCGGGGAGCTGTTTTTT CASSSSGLNTGELFF
- TRBJ1-5 - TRBV15 TGTGCCACCAACAAAGGGGGAGCAGGCAATCAGCCCCAGCATTTT CATNKGGAGNQPQHF
- TRBJ1-1 - TRBV19 TGTGCCAGTAGTATCCCCCAGCGGAACACTGAAGCTTTCTTT CASSIPQRNTEAFF
TRBD2 TRBJ2-1 - TRBV5-1 TGCGCCAGCAGCTTGACCTCAAGCCCGGGACTAGCCTCCCTGAGCTCCTACAATGAGCAGTTCTTC CASSLTSSPGLASLSSYNEQFF
TRBD2 TRBJ2-1 many TRBV6-1 TGTGCCAGCAGTGAATCACTAGCGGGAGGGTTTGAGCAGTTCTTC CASSESLAGGFEQFF
- TRBJ1-1 once TRBV15 TGTGCCACCAGCAGAGGGGAGGGGTTACGCCGGAACACTGAAGCTTTCTTT CATSRGEGLRRNTEAFF
TRBD1 TRBJ1-3 - TRBV5-1 TGCGCCAGCAGCTTGACCCGGACAGGGATCCGAAACACCATATATTTT CASSLTRTGIRNTIYF
- TRBJ1-4 - TRBV28 TGTGCCAGCAGCCTTAATGAAAAACTGTTTTTT CASSLNEKLFF
TRBD2 TRBJ2-7 - TRBV28 TGTGCCAGCAGTTTAAGCCGGACTAGTCGGGAGCAGTACTTC CASSLSRTSREQYF
TRBD2 TRBJ2-7 - TRBV7-8 TGTGCCAGCAGCCATTGGACTAGCGGGACCTACGAGCAGTACTTC CASSHWTSGTYEQYF
- TRBJ2-1 - TRBV7-9 TGTGCCAGCCGACTCACGGAGTTCAATGAGCAGTTCTTC CASRLTEFNEQFF
- TRBJ1-1 - TRBV2 TGTGCCAGCAGAGCAGGGATGAACACTGAAGCTTTCTTT CASRAGMNTEAFF
- TRBJ2-7 - TRBV4-2 TGTGCCAGCAGCCAAATCAGTGGGAGGTTCCACGAGCAGTACTTC CASSQISGRFHEQYF
TRBD1 TRBJ2-1 - TRBV5-5 TGTGCCAGCAGCGGGAGGACAGGGTCGGGTTTCGATGAGCAGTTCTTC CASSGRTGSGFDEQFF
- TRBJ1-1 - TRBV7-8 TGTGCCAGCAGCTTAGTACACGGGCGGGGGGTTGAAGCTTTCTTT CASSLVHGRGVEAFF
TRBD2 TRBJ2-3 - TRBV6-4 TGTGCCAGCACCACATCCCCGCTAGCGGGAGGGCCCGGCACAGATACGCAGTATTTT CASTTSPLAGGPGTDTQYF
- TRBJ2-1 - TRBV6-4 TGTGCCAGCAGTGATTTTAGGAGAAATGAGCAGTTCTTC CASSDFRRNEQFF
- TRBJ1-2 - TRBV3-1/TRBV3-2 TGTGCCAGCAGCCAAGACCCGACAGCTGGTGGCTACACCTTC CASSQDPTAGGYTF
- TRBJ2-7 - TRBV15 TGTGCCACCAGCAGGGGGGGCGGGAGCGGCGAGCAGTACTTC CATSRGGGSGEQYF
TRBD2 TRBJ2-3 - TRBV5-1 TGCGCCAGCAGCCAGAGCGGGAGGGCCACAGATACGCAGTATTTT CASSQSGRATDTQYF
- TRBJ1-3 - TRBV5-1 TGCGCCAGCAGCTTTGGACAGAGAGGAAACACCATATATTTT CASSFGQRGNTIYF
TRBD2 TRBJ2-1 - TRBV7-8 TGTGCCAGCAGCTTAGACCTAGCGGGAGCTCACAATGAGCAGTTCTTC CASSLDLAGAHNEQFF
- TRBJ2-7 few TRBV7-9 TGTGCCAGCGCCAGGGCCGACGAGCAGTACTTC CASARADEQYF
- TRBJ1-1 - TRBV5-1 TGCGCCAGCAGCCCGCGGGGGGTAAATACAGGGTACACTGAAGCTTTCTTT CASSPRGVNTGYTEAFF
TRBD1 TRBJ1-5 - TRBV5-6 TGTGCCAGCAGCCCCGGACAGGGACGAGGGGGGCAGCCCCAGCATTTT CASSPGQGRGGQPQHF
- TRBJ1-2 - TRBV5-1 TGCGCCAGCAGCTTGGCCTCGGCTCAGGGAAGCTATGGCTACACCTTC CASSLASAQGSYGYTF
- TRBJ2-5 - TRBV6-5 TGTGCCAGCGGGCCTCGAGGGGAGACCCAGTACTTC CASGPRGETQYF
- TRBJ1-2 - TRBV5-1 TGCGCCAGCAGACCCGGGACTTGGGACTATGGCTACACCTTC CASRPGTWDYGYTF
TRBD2 TRBJ2-2 - TRBV7-2 TGTGCCAGCAGCTATTTAGCGGGAAGGGGTACCGGGGAGCTGTTTTTT CASSYLAGRGTGELFF
TRBD2 TRBJ2-1 - TRBV7-6 TGTGCCAGCAGCCCTAGGACTAGCGGGGGCAATGAGCAGTTCTTC CASSPRTSGGNEQFF
TRBD1 TRBJ1-1 - TRBV5-1 TGCGCCAGCAGCTTTCATACAGGGGGCACTGAAGCTTTCTTT CASSFHTGGTEAFF
- TRBJ2-2 - TRBV12-3/TRBV12-4 TGTGCCAGCGGAGGCTCGACCACCGGGGAGCTGTTTTTT CASGGSTTGELFF